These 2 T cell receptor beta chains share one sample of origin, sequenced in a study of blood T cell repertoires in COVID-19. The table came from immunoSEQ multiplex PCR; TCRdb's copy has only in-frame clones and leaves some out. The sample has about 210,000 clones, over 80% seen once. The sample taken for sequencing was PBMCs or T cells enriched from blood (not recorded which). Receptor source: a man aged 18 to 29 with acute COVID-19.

CDR3 loop: CASTKPGQDTEAFF. In nucleotides, the CDR3 is TGTGCCAGCACGAAACCGGGACAGGACACTGAAGCTTTCTTT. V is TRBV19 and J is TRBJ1-1; TRBD1 matches at 8 bases. After removal of 9 bases from V and 3 bases from J, the junction contained 9 bases not matched to a gene. Germline V gives CDR1 LNHDA, CDR2 SQIVND (reference sequence). There are 14 residues in the CDR3.

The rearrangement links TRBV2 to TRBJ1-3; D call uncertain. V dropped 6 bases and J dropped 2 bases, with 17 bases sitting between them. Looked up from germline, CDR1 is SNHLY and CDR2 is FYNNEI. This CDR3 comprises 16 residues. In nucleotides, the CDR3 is TGTGCCAGCAGCTACAGTAGAATGAGTGCTGGAAACACCATATATTTT. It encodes CASSYSRMSAGNTIYF.